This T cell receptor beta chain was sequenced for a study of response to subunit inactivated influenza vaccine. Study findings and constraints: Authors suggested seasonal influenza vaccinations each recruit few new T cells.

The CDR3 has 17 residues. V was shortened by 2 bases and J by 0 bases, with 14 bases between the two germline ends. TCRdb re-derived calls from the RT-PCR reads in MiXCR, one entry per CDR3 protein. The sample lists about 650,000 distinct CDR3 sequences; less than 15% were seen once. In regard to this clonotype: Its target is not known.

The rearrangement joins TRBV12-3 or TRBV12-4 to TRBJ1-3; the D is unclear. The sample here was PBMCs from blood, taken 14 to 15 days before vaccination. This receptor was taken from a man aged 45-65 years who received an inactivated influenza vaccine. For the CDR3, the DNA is TGTGCCAGCAGTTTAAGTGGGCAGGCTCGCTCTGGAAACACCATATATTTT. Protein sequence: CASSLSGQARSGNTIYF.